The 4 T cell receptor beta chains reported below all come from one sample, sequenced in a study of identical twins. TCRdb reprocessed the 5' RACE reads via MiXCR and lists one record per CDR3 protein. The sample carries around 290,000 distinct CDR3 sequences, roughly 9% recorded once. This same sample was also part of a study on yellow fever vaccine responses in identical twins.

Input material: CD8+ T cells sorted from blood. Receptors originate from a woman between 18 and 29 years old in good health.

This clonotype showed up just a few times. This chain joins TRBV6-1 and TRBJ1-2; 7 bases match TRBD1. Trimming took 7 bases from V and 5 from J; bases not matched to a gene: 13. CDR3 length: 15 amino acids. In germline, CDR1 is MNHNS, CDR2 SASEGT. CDR3 amino acids: CASTEGGGTDYGYTF. Written as DNA, the CDR3 is TGTGCCAGCACGGAAGGGGGCGGGACGGATTATGGCTACACCTTC.

This clonotype was picked up many times. This chain connects TRBV5-4 to TRBJ1-1; no clear D gene. The CDR3 has 13 residues. The V gene lost 4 bases and the J gene lost 4 bases, with 11 bases spanning the gap. Germline CDR1 and CDR2: SGHNT and YYREEE (reference sequence). The CDR3 DNA reads as TGTGCCAGCAGCACCGAGGATGTCACTGAAGCTTTCTTT. The encoded protein is CASSTEDVTEAFF.

This clonotype occurred many times. The chain employs TRBV6-2 or TRBV6-3 and TRBJ1-2; the D gene is possibly TRBD1 (5 bases). Germline CDR1 MNHEY, CDR2 SVGEGT. The V end was cut by 0 bases, the J end by 7 bases, with 27 bases between. The CDR3 sequence is 19 residues long. This CDR3 is CASSYSTLPAGDRSGGYTF. CDR3 DNA sequence: TGTGCCAGCAGTTACTCCACCCTACCCGCCGGGGACCGTTCCGGTGGCTACACCTTC.

This clonotype was found once. The J gene is TRBJ1-4, the V gene TRBV7-6; 7 positions match TRBD1. The germline gives CDR1 SGHVS, CDR2 FNYEAQ. The ends lost 5 bases at V and 11 bases at J; junction bases unmatched: 14. The CDR3 runs 15 residues. Here the CDR3 DNA reads TGTGCCAGCAGCGATGAGAGGAGGGGGCTCTGTAAACTGTTTTTT. Its protein product is CASSDERRGLCKLFF. The whole variable domain, filled in from reference TRBV7-6 and TRBJ1-4, reads GAGVSQSPRYKVTKRGQDVALRCDPISGHVSLYWYRQALGQGPEFLTYFNYEAQQDKSGLPNDRFSAERPEGSISTLTIQRTEQRDSAMYRCASSDERRGLCKLFFGSGTQLSVL.